Reported below is one T cell receptor (beta chain). Original analysis: Estimated nucleated cell counts came from reference gene primer amplification. TCRdb's copy holds only in-frame clones and misses some; the assay was immunoSEQ multiplex PCR. V and J calls and clone size are as listed in that table; D and trimming were resolved from the DNA. This table holds more than 200,000 clones, about 88% found once. The data derive from a study of blood T cell repertoires in COVID-19. Overall study context: COVID-19 samples, acute and convalescent, were from the United States, Italy and Spain. T cells, B-cell-depleted T cells, or PBMCs provided the cDNA or gDNA that served as material.

A Seattle source enrolled patients during active infection and followed them longitudinally. This CDR3 spans 14 amino acids. CDR1 is LNHDA and CDR2 is SQIVND in the germline V gene (reference sequence). J was trimmed by 5 bases and V by 5 bases; bases with no gene match: 4. Sample: peripheral blood. This TCR came from a woman aged 45 to 65 with COVID-19, enrolled during active disease. This chain uses TRBV19 with TRBJ1-2; the match to TRBD1 covers 11 bases. As DNA, the CDR3 is TGTGCCAGTAGTCCGGGACAGGGGGTTTATGGCTACACCTTC. This encodes CASSPGQGVYGYTF.